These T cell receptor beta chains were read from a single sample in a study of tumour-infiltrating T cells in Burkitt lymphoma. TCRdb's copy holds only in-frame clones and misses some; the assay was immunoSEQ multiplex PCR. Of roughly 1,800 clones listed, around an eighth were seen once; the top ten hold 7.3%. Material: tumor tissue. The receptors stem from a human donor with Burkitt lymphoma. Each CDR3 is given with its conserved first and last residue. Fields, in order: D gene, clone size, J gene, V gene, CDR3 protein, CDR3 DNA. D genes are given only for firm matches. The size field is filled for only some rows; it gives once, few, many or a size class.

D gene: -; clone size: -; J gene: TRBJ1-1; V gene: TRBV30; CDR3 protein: CAWSVRPPVNTEAFF; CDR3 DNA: TGTGCCTGGAGTGTTAGGCCGCCGGTGAACACTGAAGCTTTCTTT
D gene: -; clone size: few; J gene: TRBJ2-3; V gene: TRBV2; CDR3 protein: CASSDGHTQYF; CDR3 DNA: TGTGCCAGCAGTGACGGCCATACGCAGTATTTT
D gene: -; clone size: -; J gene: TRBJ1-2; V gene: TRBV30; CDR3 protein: CAWSEQVNYGYTF; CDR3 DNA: TGTGCCTGGAGTGAGCAGGTCAACTATGGCTACACCTTC
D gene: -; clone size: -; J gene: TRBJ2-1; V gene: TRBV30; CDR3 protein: CAWGGGSYNEQFF; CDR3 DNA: TGTGCCTGGGGGGGAGGCTCCTACAATGAGCAGTTCTTC
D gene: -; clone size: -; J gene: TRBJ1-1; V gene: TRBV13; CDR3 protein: CASSLAPTMNTEAFF; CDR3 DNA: TGTGCCAGCAGCTTAGCCCCGACAATGAACACTGAAGCTTTCTTT
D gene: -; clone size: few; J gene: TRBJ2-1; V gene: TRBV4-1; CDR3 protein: CASSQAPGPENEQFF; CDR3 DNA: TGCGCCAGCAGCCAAGCTCCGGGGCCTGAGAATGAGCAGTTCTTC
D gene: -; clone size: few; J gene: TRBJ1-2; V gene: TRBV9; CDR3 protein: CASSVGGVRNYGYTF; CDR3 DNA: TGTGCCAGCAGCGTAGGGGGAGTACGGAACTATGGCTACACCTTC
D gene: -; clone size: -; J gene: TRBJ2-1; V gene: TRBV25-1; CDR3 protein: CASSGSSYNEQFF; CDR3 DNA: TGTGCCAGCAGCGGGAGCTCCTACAATGAGCAGTTCTTC
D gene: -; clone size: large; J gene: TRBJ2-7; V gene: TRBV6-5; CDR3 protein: CASSYLLGQASEQYF; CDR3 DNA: TGTGCCAGCAGTTACTTGCTGGGGCAGGCAAGCGAGCAGTACTTC
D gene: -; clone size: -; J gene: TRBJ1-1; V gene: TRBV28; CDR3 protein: CASSLRVPDTEAFF; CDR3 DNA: TGTGCCAGCAGTTTACGGGTCCCGGACACTGAAGCTTTCTTT
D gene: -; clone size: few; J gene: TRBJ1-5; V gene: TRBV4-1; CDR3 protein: CASSQVRGGLNQPQHF; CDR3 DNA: TGCGCCAGCAGCCAAGTCCGGGGAGGTCTCAATCAGCCCCAGCATTTT
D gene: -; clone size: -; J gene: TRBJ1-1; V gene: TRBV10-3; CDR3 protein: CATGPGMNTEAFF; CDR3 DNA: TGTGCCACCGGACCAGGAATGAACACTGAAGCTTTCTTT
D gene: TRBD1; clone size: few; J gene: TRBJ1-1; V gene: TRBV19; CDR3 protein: CASRGQATAEAFF; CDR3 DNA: TGTGCCAGTAGAGGACAGGCGACGGCTGAAGCTTTCTTT